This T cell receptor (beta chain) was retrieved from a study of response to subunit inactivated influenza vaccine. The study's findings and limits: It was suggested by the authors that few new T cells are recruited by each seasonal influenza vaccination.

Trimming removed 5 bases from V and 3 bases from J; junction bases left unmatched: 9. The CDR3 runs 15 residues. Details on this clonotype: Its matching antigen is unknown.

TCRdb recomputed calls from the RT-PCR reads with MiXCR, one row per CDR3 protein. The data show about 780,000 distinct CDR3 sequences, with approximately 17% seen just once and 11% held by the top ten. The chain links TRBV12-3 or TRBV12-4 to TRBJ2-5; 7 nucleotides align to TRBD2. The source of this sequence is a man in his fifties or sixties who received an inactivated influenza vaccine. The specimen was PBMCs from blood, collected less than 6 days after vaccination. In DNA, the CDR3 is TGTGCCAGCAGTCCCGCCGCGGGGGTGAAAGAGACCCAGTACTTC. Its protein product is CASSPAAGVKETQYF.